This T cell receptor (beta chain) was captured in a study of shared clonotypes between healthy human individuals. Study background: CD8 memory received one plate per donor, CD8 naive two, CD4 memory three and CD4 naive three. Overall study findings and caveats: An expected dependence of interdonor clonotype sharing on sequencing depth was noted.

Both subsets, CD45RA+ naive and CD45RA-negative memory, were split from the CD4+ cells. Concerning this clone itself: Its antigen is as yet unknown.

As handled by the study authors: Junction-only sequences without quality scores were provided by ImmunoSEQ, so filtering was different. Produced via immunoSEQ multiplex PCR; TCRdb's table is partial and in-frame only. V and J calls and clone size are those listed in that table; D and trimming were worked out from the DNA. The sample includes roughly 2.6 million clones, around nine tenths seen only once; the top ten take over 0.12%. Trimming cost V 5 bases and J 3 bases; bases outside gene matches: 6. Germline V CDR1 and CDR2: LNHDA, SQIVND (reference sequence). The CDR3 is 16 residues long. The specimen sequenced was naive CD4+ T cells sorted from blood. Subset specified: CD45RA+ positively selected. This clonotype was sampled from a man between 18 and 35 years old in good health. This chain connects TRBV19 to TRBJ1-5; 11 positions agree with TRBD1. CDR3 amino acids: CASSPKGQGVNQPQHF. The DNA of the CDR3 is TGTGCCAGTAGTCCCAAGGGACAGGGGGTCAATCAGCCCCAGCATTTT.